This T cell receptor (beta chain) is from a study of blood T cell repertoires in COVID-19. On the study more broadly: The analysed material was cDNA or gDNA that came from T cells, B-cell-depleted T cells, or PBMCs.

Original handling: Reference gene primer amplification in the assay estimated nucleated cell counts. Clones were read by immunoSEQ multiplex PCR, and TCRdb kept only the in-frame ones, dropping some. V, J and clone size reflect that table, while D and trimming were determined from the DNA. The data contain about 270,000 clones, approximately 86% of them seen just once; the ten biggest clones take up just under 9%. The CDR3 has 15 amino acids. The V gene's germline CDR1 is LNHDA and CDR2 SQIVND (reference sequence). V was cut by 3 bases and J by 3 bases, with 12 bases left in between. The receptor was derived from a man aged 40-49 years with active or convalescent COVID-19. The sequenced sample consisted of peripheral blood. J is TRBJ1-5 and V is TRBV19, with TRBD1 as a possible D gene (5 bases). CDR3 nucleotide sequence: TGTGCCAGTAGTATTTATACAGGAAACAATCAGCCCCAGCATTTT. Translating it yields CASSIYTGNNQPQHF.